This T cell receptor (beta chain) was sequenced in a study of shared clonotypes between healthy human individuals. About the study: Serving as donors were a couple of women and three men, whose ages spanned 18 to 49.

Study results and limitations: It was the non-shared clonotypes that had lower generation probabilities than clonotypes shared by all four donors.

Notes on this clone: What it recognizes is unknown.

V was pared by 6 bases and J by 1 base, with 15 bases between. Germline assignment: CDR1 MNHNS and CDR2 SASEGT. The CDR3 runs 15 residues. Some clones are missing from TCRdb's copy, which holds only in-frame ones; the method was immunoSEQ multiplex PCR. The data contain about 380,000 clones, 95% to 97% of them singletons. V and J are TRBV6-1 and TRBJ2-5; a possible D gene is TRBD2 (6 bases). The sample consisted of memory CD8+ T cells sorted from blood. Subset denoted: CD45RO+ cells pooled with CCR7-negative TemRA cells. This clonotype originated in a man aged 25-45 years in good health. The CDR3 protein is CASRRLVGAQETQYF. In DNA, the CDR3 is TGTGCCAGCAGGAGACTAGTCGGGGCCCAAGAGACCCAGTACTTC.